A selection of T cell receptor beta chains follows, all from one sample in a study of blood T cell repertoires in COVID-19. Method: immunoSEQ multiplex PCR; TCRdb's copy keeps in-frame clones and lacks some. The repertoire holds 200,000 or so clones, with roughly 79% as singletons. Sequenced: peripheral blood. These receptors all come from an elderly woman with COVID-19, enrolled during active disease. Both conserved end residues are part of each CDR3. Fields, in order: D gene, V gene, CDR3 length, J gene, clone size, CDR3 protein, CDR3 DNA. The D gene is left open where the match is weak. Expanded clones are given a class, and other clones once, few, many or no size at all.

TRBD1	TRBV5-1	15	TRBJ2-7	.	CASSFLRDSGYEQYF	TGCGCCAGCAGCTTTCTCCGGGACAGTGGCTACGAGCAGTACTTC
.	TRBV18	14	TRBJ2-7	.	CASSPPDSSYEQYF	TGTGCCAGCTCACCCCCAGACAGCTCCTACGAGCAGTACTTC
TRBD1	TRBV6-5	16	TRBJ2-7	.	CASSYETGQNLYEQYF	TGTGCCAGCAGTTACGAAACGGGACAGAACCTCTACGAGCAGTACTTC
.	TRBV24-1	12	TRBJ1-2	.	CATSDFSYGYTF	TGTGCCACCAGTGATTTCTCTTATGGCTACACCTTC
.	TRBV7-8	15	TRBJ1-1	.	CASSLAQGRSGEAFF	TGTGCCAGCAGCTTAGCGCAGGGCAGGTCGGGTGAAGCTTTCTTT
TRBD2	TRBV7-3	19	TRBJ2-2	.	CASSVAGTSGGQNTGELFF	TGTGCCAGCAGCGTGGCCGGGACTAGCGGGGGGCAGAACACCGGGGAGCTGTTTTTT
.	TRBV5-1	14	TRBJ2-5	.	CASRQLEQTETQYF	TGCGCCAGCAGACAACTAGAACAGACAGAGACCCAGTACTTC
.	TRBV2	14	TRBJ1-1	.	CASSEWQAYTEAFF	TGTGCCAGCAGTGAGTGGCAGGCCTACACTGAAGCTTTCTTT
TRBD1	TRBV5-1	16	TRBJ1-6	.	CASSLDAGGSNSPLHF	TGCGCCAGCAGCTTGGACGCAGGGGGTAGTAATTCACCCCTCCACTTT
.	TRBV28	14	TRBJ2-7	.	CASSFGGSSYEQYF	TGTGCCAGCAGTTTTGGGGGGAGCTCCTACGAGCAGTACTTC
TRBD2	TRBV7-6	16	TRBJ2-1	.	CASSPGASGFYNEQFF	TGTGCCAGCAGCCCGGGGGCTAGCGGGTTCTACAATGAGCAGTTCTTC
.	TRBV7-8	14	TRBJ2-1	once	CASSLAENYNEQFF	TGTGCCAGCAGCTTAGCGGAGAACTACAATGAGCAGTTCTTC
.	TRBV7-2	12	TRBJ2-5	few	CASSPTGETQYF	TGTGCCAGCAGCCCAACGGGGGAGACCCAGTACTTC
.	TRBV10-3	16	TRBJ1-2	once	CAISESQGPPNYGYTF	TGTGCCATCAGTGAGTCGCAGGGTCCTCCTAACTATGGCTACACCTTC
.	TRBV5-4	15	TRBJ1-3	.	CASSPGAGAGNTIYF	TGTGCCAGCAGCCCCGGGGCAGGGGCTGGAAACACCATATATTTT
TRBD2	TRBV12-5	14	TRBJ2-1	.	CASGLPQTSGEQFF	TGTGCTAGTGGTTTGCCTCAGACTAGCGGTGAGCAGTTCTTC
.	TRBV12-2	14	TRBJ1-5	.	CASRLRDSNQPQHF	TGTGCAAGTCGCTTACGGGATAGCAATCAGCCCCAGCATTTT
TRBD1	TRBV5-1	14	TRBJ2-5	once	CASSSTGNQETQYF	TGCGCCAGCAGCTCGACAGGGAACCAAGAGACCCAGTACTTC